These 15 T cell receptor beta chains originate from one sample sequenced in a study of T cells after posttransplantation cyclophosphamide (dated by TCRdb to 2016 to 2017). Read against the paper, the sample's treatment or condition label means: high-dose cyclophosphamide on days +3 and +4 as single-agent GVHD prophylaxis. PTCy patients received busulfan and fludarabine conditioning, a related or unrelated marrow graft, and cyclophosphamide on days +3 and +4. The library was produced with the immunoSEQ multiplex PCR assay. TCRdb re-hosts the immuneACCESS table, in-frame sequences only. Its copies lack some clones; in the studies checked, an unresolved V gene accounts for under half of them, and the cause for the rest is not known. The sample table contains roughly 5,900 clones; only one count was recorded for over 1.5% of them. The biggest ten clones account for over 25% of the sample. This sample comprised PBMCs, obtained around 33 weeks after a stem cell transplant with posttransplant cyclophosphamide. These receptor sequences come from a male patient aged 25-45 years who received an allogeneic stem cell transplant from a related donor, was CMV-positive, and had no GVHD. In patients who had a transplant, some T cells may come from the graft donor.

The gene calls are TRBV27 and TRBJ1-6; TRBD1 aligns across 7 bases. CDR1 MNHEY and CDR2 SMNVEV come from the germline V gene (reference sequence). V dropped 2 bases and J dropped 7; count of bases not matched to a gene: 5. There are 15 residues in the CDR3. The CDR3 loop is CASSLMTGLNSPLHF. Here the CDR3 DNA reads TGTGCCAGCAGTTTAATGACAGGGCTGAATTCACCCCTCCACTTT.

The V gene is TRBV5-8, the J gene TRBJ1-5; TRBD1 might be the D (6 bases). The CDR3 is made up of 14 amino acids. Germline-derived CDR1 and CDR2 are SGHTS and YDEGEE. The V end lost 6 bases, the J end lost 9 bases, and 19 bases lay between the germline ends. This CDR3 reads CASTNLGDRRPQHF. DNA of the CDR3: TGTGCCAGCACTAACCTAGGAGACAGGAGGCCCCAGCATTTT.

The rearrangement uses TRBV28 and TRBJ2-5, with D unclear. The CDR3 sequence is 11 residues long. The V end was cut by 3 bases, the J end by 4 bases, with 3 bases between. Per germline, CDR1 MDHEN and CDR2 SYDVKM. The CDR3 bases are TGTGCCAGCAGTTTCGGAGAGACCCAGTACTTC. Encoded protein: CASSFGETQYF.

This clone has a handful of counts. The CDR3 spells CASSIGTARTGELFF. The CDR3 DNA follows: TGTGCCAGTAGTATTGGGACAGCGCGGACCGGGGAGCTGTTTTTT. The chain uses TRBV19 and TRBJ2-2, with 7 bases lining up with TRBD1. Germline values: CDR1 LNHDA, CDR2 SQIVND (reference sequence). This CDR3 contains 15 residues. V was clipped by 3 bases and J by 5 bases; unmatched bases: 6.

In this sample, this clone turned up a few times. This sequence joins TRBV9 and TRBJ2-3, with D tentatively TRBD2 (5 bases). Trimming shortened V by 0 bases and J by 4 bases, and 12 bases separated the two germline ends. The CDR3 consists of 15 residues. CDR1 and CDR2 (germline): SGDLS, YYNGEE. This CDR3 is CASSVVSSAADTQYF. Here the CDR3 DNA reads TGTGCCAGCAGCGTAGTCAGTAGCGCGGCAGATACGCAGTATTTT.

This clone was found a few times. The genes are TRBV15 and TRBJ2-5; D is uncertain. The CDR3 is made up of 13 amino acids. Per germline, CDR1 LNHNV and CDR2 YYDKDF (reference sequence). V lost 0 bases, J lost 5 bases, and 7 bases lay in between. The CDR3 region has the DNA TGTGCCACCAGCAGAGATACTATCGAGACCCAGTACTTC. It yields the protein CATSRDTIETQYF. Based on the CDR3 plus reference TRBV15 and TRBJ2-5, the full variable domain is DAMVIQNPRYQVTQFGKPVTLSCSQTLNHNVMYWYQQKSSQAPKLLFHYYDKDFNNEADTPDNFQSRRPNTSFCFLDIRSPGLGDTAMYLCATSRDTIETQYFGPGTRLLVL.

V is TRBV7-2 and J is TRBJ2-1; TRBD2 aligns across 9 bases. The CDR3 is 15 amino acids. V dropped 1 base and J dropped 10; count of bases not matched to a gene: 8. The germline V gene encodes CDR1 SGHTA and CDR2 FQGNSA. Here the CDR3 reads CASSLVAGGPREQFF. CDR3 coding DNA: TGTGCCAGCAGCTTAGTGGCGGGAGGGCCACGAGAGCAGTTCTTC.

The rearrangement uses TRBV28 and TRBJ2-5, with D perhaps matching TRBD2 (5 bases). The CDR3 extends over 13 amino acids. Germline assignment: CDR1 MDHEN and CDR2 SYDVKM. Between the trimmed V and J ends, which lost 5 bases and 5 bases, there was a span of 12 bases. The CDR3 nucleotides are TGTGCCAGCAGTCCCGGACGCGGGGAGACCCAGTACTTC. Translated: CASSPGRGETQYF.

The genes are TRBV19 and TRBJ1-1; D call uncertain. This CDR3 contains 20 residues. Germline V gene lookup returns CDR1 LNHDA and CDR2 SQIVND (reference sequence). V was shortened by 0 bases and J by 4 bases, with 27 bases between the two germline ends. The CDR3 nucleotides are TGTGCCAGTAGTATAGACCCTCAGATTAGGCGGAAGAGTGGAGGCACTGAAGCTTTCTTT. Protein: CASSIDPQIRRKSGGTEAFF.

This clone is categorized as medium-sized. The V gene is TRBV5-6, the J gene TRBJ1-1; possibly TRBD1 for D (5 bases). V dropped 2 bases and J dropped 3 bases, with 8 bases sitting between them. The germline V gene has CDR1 SGHDT and CDR2 YYEEEE. This CDR3 has 13 residues. CDR3 sequence reads: CASSFSRDTEAFF. The DNA of the CDR3 is TGTGCCAGCAGCTTTTCCAGGGACACTGAAGCTTTCTTT. The full variable domain, completed using reference TRBV5-6 and TRBJ1-1, is DAGVTQSPTHLIKTRGQQVTLRCSPKSGHDTVSWYQQALGQGPQFIFQYYEEEERQRGNFPDRFSGHQFPNYSSELNVNALLLGDSALYLCASSFSRDTEAFFGQGTRLTVV.

The chain couples TRBV6-1 to TRBJ1-2, with 8 nucleotides matching TRBD1. The CDR3 has 16 residues. Losses at the gene ends were 0 bases for V and 4 bases for J; bases not matched to a gene: 7. Germline CDR1 reads MNHNS; CDR2 reads SASEGT. The CDR3: CASSEALQGAGYGYTF. DNA of the CDR3: TGTGCCAGCAGTGAAGCGCTCCAGGGGGCGGGCTATGGCTACACCTTC.

This sequence joins TRBV29-1 and TRBJ1-5, with 8 positions matching TRBD1. Germline values: CDR1 SQVTM, CDR2 ANQGSEA. The ends lost 7 bases at V and 2 bases at J; junction bases unmatched: 1. The CDR3 has 12 residues. The CDR3 nucleotides read TGCAGCGACAGGGGGGGCAATCAGCCCCAGCATTTT. Translated, it gives CSDRGGNQPQHF.

By share, this clone counts as medium-sized. The J gene is TRBJ2-1, the V gene TRBV7-5; no DNA check was done on the table's D call, TRBD1. TRBV7-5 is tagged as a pseudogene. The CDR3 spans 15 residues. The CDR3 spells CAGRYRDRDYNEQFF. CDR3 bases: TGTGCCGGAAGATACCGGGACAGAGACTACAATGAGCAGTTCTTC.

The rearrangement uses TRBV11-2 and TRBJ2-5; TRBD2 might be the D (5 bases). V gave up 6 bases and J gave up 1 base, with 6 bases separating them. The CDR3 has 12 amino acids. The germline V gene has CDR1 SGHAT and CDR2 FQNNGV. The CDR3 coding sequence is TGTGCCAGCAGAGGACTCCAAGAGACCCAGTACTTC. It translates to CASRGLQETQYF.

The V gene is TRBV6-5, the J gene TRBJ1-3; D not certain. This CDR3 contains 14 residues. Deletions cut 2 bases from V and 1 base from J, with 6 bases between. Germline V gives CDR1 MNHEY, CDR2 SVGAGI. CDR3 DNA sequence: TGTGCCAGCAGTTACCTGAGATCTGGAAACACCATATATTTT. It yields the protein CASSYLRSGNTIYF.